Presented here are 6 T cell receptor beta chains from one specimen sequenced in a study of T cells after yellow fever vaccination. TCRdb called the 5' RACE reads again in MiXCR, with one record for every CDR3 protein. The table records 620,000 or so distinct CDR3 sequences, roughly 12% of them present only once. The material sequenced was PBMCs, taken on the day of the yellow fever booster vaccination. The origin of the receptors is a man aged 30-40 years who received the YFV17D yellow fever vaccine.

The chain has TRBV12-3 or TRBV12-4 and TRBJ2-4, with TRBD1 matching 9 bases. With V trimmed by 8 bases and J by 6 bases, 8 bases remained unmatched. The length of the CDR3 is 14 residues. CDR3: CASHKTGGTNIQYF. CDR3 in DNA: TGTGCCAGCCATAAGACAGGGGGTACAAACATTCAGTACTTC.

This clonotype showed up many times. V usage is TRBV15 and J usage is TRBJ2-3; the match to TRBD2 covers 7 bases. The CDR3 consists of 14 residues. J was trimmed by 5 bases and V by 8 bases; bases with no gene match: 10. The germline V gene encodes CDR1 LNHNV and CDR2 YYDKDF (reference sequence). The DNA for the CDR3 is TGTGCCACCCACCGGTTTGGCGGGAGAGATACGCAGTATTTT. Protein sequence: CATHRFGGRDTQYF.

The gene calls are TRBV18 and TRBJ2-7; TRBD2 matches 7 bases. The V segment lost 4 bases and the J segment 6 bases; nucleotides outside the gene matches: 9. This CDR3 contains 14 residues. CDR1 and CDR2 (germline): KGHSH, LQKENI. CDR3 nucleotides: TGTGCCAGCTCACAACCGGGACTACCCCCCGAGCAGTACTTC. This gives the protein CASSQPGLPPEQYF.

There are many counts of this clonotype. V usage is TRBV12-3 or TRBV12-4 and J usage is TRBJ2-7, with D perhaps matching TRBD1 (7 bases). The CDR3 is 16 residues long. The V and J ends lost 6 bases and 2 bases respectively, with 20 bases between them. The CDR3 coding sequence is TGTGCCAGCAGCCTTATCGGAGGGACAGTGACCTACGAGCAGTACTTC. It translates to CASSLIGGTVTYEQYF.

This chain links TRBV6-5 with TRBJ2-1; D is perhaps TRBD1 (7 bases). From germline, CDR1 is MNHEY and CDR2 SVGAGI. This CDR3 has 17 amino acids. V was trimmed by 3 bases and J by 2 bases, leaving 17 bases between them. Here the CDR3 DNA reads TGTGCCAGCAGTTATGCCCCGACAGGGACTCCCTACAATGAGCAGTTCTTC. Its protein product is CASSYAPTGTPYNEQFF.

V gene TRBV3-1 combines with J gene TRBJ2-5; D is perhaps TRBD2 (5 bases). This CDR3 is 14 amino acids long. Germline loops: CDR1 LGHDT, CDR2 YNNKEL (reference sequence). Trimming took off 2 bases at V and 1 base at J, with 8 bases between the two ends. The CDR3 region has the DNA TGTGCCAGCAGCCAATCAGCGGTCCAAGAGACCCAGTACTTC. This codes for CASSQSAVQETQYF.